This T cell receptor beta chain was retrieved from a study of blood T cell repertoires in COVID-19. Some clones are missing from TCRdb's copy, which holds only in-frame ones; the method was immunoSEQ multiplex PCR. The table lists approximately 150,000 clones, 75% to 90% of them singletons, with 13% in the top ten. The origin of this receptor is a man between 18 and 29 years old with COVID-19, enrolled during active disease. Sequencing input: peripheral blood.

The CDR3: CSVAGTGSYEQYF. In nucleotides, the CDR3 is TGCAGCGTTGCCGGGACAGGGAGCTACGAGCAGTACTTC. The J gene is TRBJ2-7, the V gene TRBV29-1; the match to TRBD1 covers 9 bases. Trimming removed 4 bases from V and 3 bases from J; junction bases left unmatched: 4. The CDR3 runs 13 residues. CDR1 SQVTM and CDR2 ANQGSEA come from the germline V gene.